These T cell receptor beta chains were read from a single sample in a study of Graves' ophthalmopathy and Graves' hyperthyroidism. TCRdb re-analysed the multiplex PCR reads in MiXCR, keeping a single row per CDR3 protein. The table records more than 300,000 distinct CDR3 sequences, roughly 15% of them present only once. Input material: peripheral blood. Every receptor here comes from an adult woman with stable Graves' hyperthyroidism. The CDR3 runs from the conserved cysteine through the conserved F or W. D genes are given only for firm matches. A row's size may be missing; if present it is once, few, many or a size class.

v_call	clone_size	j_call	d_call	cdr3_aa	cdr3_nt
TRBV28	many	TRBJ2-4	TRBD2	CASSGLAGRLRAKNIQYF	TGTGCCAGCAGCGGACTAGCGGGACGTCTGCGGGCCAAAAACATTCAGTACTTC
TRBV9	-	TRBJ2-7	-	CASSVAQISYEQYF	TGTGCCAGCAGCGTAGCCCAGATTTCCTACGAGCAGTACTTC
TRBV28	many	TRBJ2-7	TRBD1	CASSFRGSSFYEQYF	TGTGCCAGCAGTTTCAGGGGGTCCTCCTTCTACGAGCAGTACTTC
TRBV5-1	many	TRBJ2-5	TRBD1	CASSLEGTEVQETQYF	TGCGCCAGCAGCTTGGAAGGGACAGAAGTCCAAGAGACCCAGTACTTC
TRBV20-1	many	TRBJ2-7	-	CSATDSFSYEQYF	TGCAGTGCTACAGACAGCTTCTCCTACGAGCAGTACTTC
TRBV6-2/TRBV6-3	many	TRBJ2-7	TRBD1	CASTGQGNTYEQYF	TGTGCCAGCACCGGACAGGGGAATACCTACGAGCAGTACTTC
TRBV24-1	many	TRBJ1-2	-	CATSSGGRYTF	TGTGCCACCAGCTCCGGGGGGCGCTACACCTTC
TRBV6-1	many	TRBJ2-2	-	CASSLGQHSTGELFF	TGTGCCAGCAGCCTCGGACAGCATTCCACCGGGGAGCTGTTTTTT
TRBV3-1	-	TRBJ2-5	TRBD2	CASSQESGTRSRETQYF	TGTGCCAGCAGCCAAGAGTCCGGGACTAGGTCCAGGGAGACCCAGTACTTC
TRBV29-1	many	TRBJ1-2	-	CSLQENYGYTF	TGCAGCCTGCAGGAAAACTATGGCTACACCTTC
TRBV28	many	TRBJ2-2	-	CASSLFLQGQNTGELFF	TGTGCCAGCAGTTTATTTTTACAGGGACAAAACACCGGGGAGCTGTTTTTT
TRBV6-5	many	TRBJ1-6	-	CASSLDRGYNSPLHF	TGTGCCAGCAGCTTGGACAGAGGCTATAATTCACCCCTCCACTTT
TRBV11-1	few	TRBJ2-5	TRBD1	CASSLAPLLDRKETQYF	TGTGCCAGCAGCTTAGCGCCCTTACTGGACAGGAAAGAGACCCAGTACTTC
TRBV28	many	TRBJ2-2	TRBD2	CASSSTGTSLARSGELFF	TGTGCCAGCAGTTCCACCGGGACTAGTTTAGCTCGGTCTGGGGAGCTGTTTTTT
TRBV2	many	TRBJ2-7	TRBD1	CASSKRGTGVGDF	TGTGCCAGCAGCAAGAGGGGGACAGGGGTAGGGGACTTC
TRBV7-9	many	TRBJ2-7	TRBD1	CASTPRDSYEQYF	TGTGCCAGCACCCCTAGGGACAGCTACGAGCAGTACTTC
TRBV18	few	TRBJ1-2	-	CASSPRDTIDNYGYTF	TGTGCCAGCTCACCACGTGACACCATCGACAACTATGGCTACACCTTC
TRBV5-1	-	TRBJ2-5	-	CASSVGTKETQYF	TGCGCCAGCAGCGTGGGCACCAAAGAGACCCAGTACTTC
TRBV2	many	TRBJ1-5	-	CASSEGSASQPQHF	TGTGCCAGCAGTGAGGGAAGTGCGAGTCAGCCCCAGCATTTT
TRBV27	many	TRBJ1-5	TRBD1	CASSLDRVGNQPQHF	TGTGCCAGCAGTTTGGACAGGGTCGGCAATCAGCCCCAGCATTTT
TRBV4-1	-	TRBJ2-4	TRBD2	CASSPGLAGGMAKNIQYF	TGCGCCAGCAGCCCCGGACTAGCGGGAGGGATGGCCAAAAACATTCAGTACTTC
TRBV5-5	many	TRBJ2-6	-	CASSLGPNSASGANVLTF	TGTGCCAGCAGCTTGGGACCCAACTCAGCCTCTGGGGCCAACGTCCTGACTTTC
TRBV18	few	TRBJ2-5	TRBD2	CASSPTARTSVYQETQHF	TGTGCCAGCTCACCCACCGCCCGCACTAGCGTGTACCAAGAGACCCAGCACTTC
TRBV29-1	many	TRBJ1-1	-	CSVEGDGNTEAFF	TGCAGCGTTGAAGGCGACGGGAACACTGAAGCTTTCTTT
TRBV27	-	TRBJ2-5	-	CASSSQWESETQYF	TGTGCCAGCAGTTCCCAATGGGAGTCAGAGACCCAGTACTTC
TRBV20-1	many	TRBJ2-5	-	CSASVAEWYQETQYF	TGCAGTGCTAGCGTAGCGGAGTGGTACCAAGAGACCCAGTACTTC
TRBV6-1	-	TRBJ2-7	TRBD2	CASSRTGTSGSNEQYF	TGTGCCAGCAGTAGGACCGGGACTAGCGGGAGCAACGAGCAGTACTTC
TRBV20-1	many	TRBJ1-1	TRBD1	CSAKPPTGVSTEAFF	TGCAGTGCCAAGCCTCCCACAGGGGTGAGCACTGAAGCTTTCTTT
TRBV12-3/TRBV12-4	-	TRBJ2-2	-	CASSLWRGDTGELFF	TGTGCCAGCAGTTTGTGGCGGGGAGACACCGGGGAGCTGTTTTTT
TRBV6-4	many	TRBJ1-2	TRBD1	CASRGRDRTLHGYTF	TGTGCCAGCAGAGGCCGGGACAGGACCCTCCATGGCTACACCTTC